One T cell receptor beta chain is described in this entry. Antigen: not known. This specimen belongs to a study of PD-1 blockade in classical Hodgkin lymphoma. Findings of the study overall: Complete responders had baseline diversity similar to newly diagnosed patients.

Germline values: CDR1 SGDLS, CDR2 YYNGEE. The CDR3 consists of 13 residues. The J segment lost 4 bases and the V segment lost 4 bases, leaving 3 bases of the junction unmatched. The assay was immunoSEQ multiplex PCR, and TCRdb's table has in-frame clones only and misses some. The sample shows 120,000 to 150,000 clones, about 78% of them seen only once. Patients all relapsed after autologous stem cell transplantation, and there was variation in brentuximab vedotin exposure. Patients' outcomes at their best amounted to complete response, partial response or progressive disease. The source material was peripheral blood mononuclear cells (PBMCs), sampled before the second cycle of nivolumab. This TCR came from a human donor with classical Hodgkin lymphoma. This chain uses TRBV9 with TRBJ1-2; 8 bases align to TRBD1. Written as DNA, the CDR3 is TGTGCCAGCAGCACAGGGGGTTCCTATGGCTACACCTTC. This codes for CASSTGGSYGYTF.